Described below is a single T cell receptor (beta chain) sequence and its context. This CDR3 is built from 15 residues. Germline assignment: CDR1 LNHDA and CDR2 SQIVND (reference sequence). V trimming: 5 bases; J trimming: 8 bases; junction bases outside the gene matches: 8. Original processing methods: How many nucleated cells were present was estimated from reference gene primer amplification. Sequencing used immunoSEQ multiplex PCR; TCRdb keeps in-frame clones, though not all of them. V and J calls plus clone size are reproduced from that table; the DNA served to infer D and trimming. The data contain a few hundred thousand clones, 85% to 90% of them singletons. These data originate in a study of blood T cell repertoires in COVID-19. Study-level information: PBMCs, B-cell-depleted T cells, or T cells were the source of the cDNA or gDNA that made up the material.

Participants were aged 18 to 89 years from around 26 US areas. Assignments of participants to cohorts depended upon their own reported clinical history. The rearrangement links TRBV19 to TRBJ2-1, with 11 positions matching TRBD2. The clonotype was recovered from a woman in her late teens or twenties with acute COVID-19. The source material was PBMCs or T cells enriched from blood (not recorded which). Written as DNA, the CDR3 is TGTGCCAGTAGTCAGACTAGCGGGGTTATCTATGAGCAGTTCTTC. Translating it yields CASSQTSGVIYEQFF.